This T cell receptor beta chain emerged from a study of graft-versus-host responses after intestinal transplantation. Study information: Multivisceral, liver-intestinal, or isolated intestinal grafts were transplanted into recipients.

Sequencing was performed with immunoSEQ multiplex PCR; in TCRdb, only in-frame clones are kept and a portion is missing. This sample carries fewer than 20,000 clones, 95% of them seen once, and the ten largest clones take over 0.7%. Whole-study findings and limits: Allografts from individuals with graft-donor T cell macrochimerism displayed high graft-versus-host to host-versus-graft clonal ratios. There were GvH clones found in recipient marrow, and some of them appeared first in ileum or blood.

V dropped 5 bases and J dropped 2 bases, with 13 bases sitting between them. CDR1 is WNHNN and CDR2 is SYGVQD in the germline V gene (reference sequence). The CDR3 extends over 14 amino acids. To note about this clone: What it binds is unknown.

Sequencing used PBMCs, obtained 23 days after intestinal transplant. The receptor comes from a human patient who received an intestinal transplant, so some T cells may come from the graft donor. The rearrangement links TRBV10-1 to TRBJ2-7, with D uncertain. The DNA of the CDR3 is TGCGCCAGCAGTAGTACCTCATCCCCCTACGAGCAGTACTTC. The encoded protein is CASSSTSSPYEQYF.